Presented here are 32 T cell receptor beta chains from one specimen sequenced in a study of early T cells in non-severe SARS-CoV-2 infection listed by TCRdb under 2021. Library generation was performed with 5' RACE. Sequencing used a NextSeq 500. TCRdb trimmed public reads at Q25 via fastp, called clones via MiXCR and kept in-frame beta chains. Records with the same CDR3 protein are collapsed into one entry carrying the most frequent genes and DNA. The sample profile shows approximately 120,000 distinct CDR3 sequences; 15% of them were found once. Of the sample, less than 25% is held by the ten largest clones. Sequenced sample: whole blood. Receptor source: an adult who was a healthcare worker with PCR-confirmed SARS-CoV-2 infection or an uninfected control (not recorded which).

The V and J genes are TRBV7-9 and TRBJ1-4; 7 bases line up with TRBD1. V was clipped by 6 bases and J by 0 bases; unmatched bases: 7. This CDR3 region has 16 residues. Germline CDR1 is SEHNR and CDR2 is FQNEAQ (reference sequence). This chain's CDR3 is CASSSDRLSTNEKLFF. The CDR3, as DNA: TGTGCCAGCAGTTCGGACAGGTTATCAACTAATGAAAAACTGTTTTTT. The entire variable domain, with the rest obtained from reference TRBV7-9 and TRBJ1-4, is as follows: DTGVSQNPRHKITKRGQNVTFRCDPISEHNRLYWYRQTLGQGPEFLTYFQNEAQLEKSRLLSDRFSAERPKGSFSTLEIQRTEQGDSAMYLCASSSDRLSTNEKLFFGSGTQLSVL.

This clonotype occurred a few times. The CDR3 spells CASSRRQISGNEQFF. DNA for the CDR3: TGTGCCAGCAGCCGTCGACAGATTTCAGGCAATGAGCAGTTCTTC. V gene TRBV7-8 combines with J gene TRBJ2-1; tentatively, D is TRBD1 (5 bases). This CDR3 is built from 15 residues. Germline V gene data show CDR1 as SGHVS and CDR2 as FQNEAQ. Trimming took off 5 bases at V and 6 bases at J, with 17 bases between the two ends. Full variable domain (rest looked up from reference TRBV7-8 and TRBJ2-1): GAGVSQSPRYKVAKRGQDVALRCDPISGHVSLFWYQQALGQGPEFLTYFQNEAQLDKSGLPSDRFFAERPEGSVSTLKIQRTQQEDSAVYLCASSRRQISGNEQFFGPGTRLTVL.

This clonotype occurred a few times. The chain is built from TRBV29-1 and TRBJ2-7; no clear D. V lost 6 bases and J 3 bases, leaving 12 bases between the germline ends. Germline assignment: CDR1 SQVTM and CDR2 ANQGSEA. The CDR3 is 12 residues long. CDR3 bases: TGCAGCGTCGTAGGCGGTCACTACGAGCAGTACTTC. This encodes CSVVGGHYEQYF.

This clonotype has more than one count but fewer than ten. The rearrangement uses TRBV6-1 and TRBJ2-5; D not resolved. The CDR3 covers 13 residues. CDR1 and CDR2 (germline): MNHNS, SASEGT. Trimming left V 2 bases short and J 0 bases short, with 4 bases between. CDR3 loop: CASSEMDQETQYF. The CDR3 coding sequence is TGTGCCAGCAGTGAAATGGACCAAGAGACCCAGTACTTC.

This clonotype has at least ten counts. The chain joins TRBV3-1 to TRBJ2-7; D may match TRBD1 or TRBD2 (5 bases each). The CDR3 covers 15 residues. The V gene lost 4 bases and the J gene lost 1 base, with 14 bases spanning the gap. Germline CDR1 and CDR2: LGHDT and YNNKEL (reference sequence). The CDR3 reads CASSPSGTESYEQYF. CDR3 in DNA: TGTGCCAGCAGCCCGTCCGGGACGGAGTCCTACGAGCAGTACTTC.

V usage is TRBV20-1 and J usage is TRBJ2-3; D is perhaps TRBD2 (5 bases). The germline V gene has CDR1 DFQATT and CDR2 SNEGSKA (reference sequence). V lost 1 base to trimming and J lost 0 bases, with 8 bases between them. The CDR3 contains 14 residues. CDR3 sequence (DNA): TGCAGTGCTAGAGCGGGCGGGAGCACAGATACGCAGTATTTT. As protein: CSARAGGSTDTQYF.

This clonotype was detected many times. J is TRBJ2-3 and V is TRBV5-4; 8 bases fit TRBD2. CDR1 SGHNT and CDR2 YYREEE come from the germline V gene (reference sequence). V was pared by 4 bases and J by 0 bases, with 4 bases of the junction left unmatched. The CDR3 spans 15 residues. CDR3 DNA sequence: TGTGCCAGCAGCCCGGGGGGGACTAGCACAGATACGCAGTATTTT. As protein: CASSPGGTSTDTQYF.

This chain uses TRBV19 with TRBJ1-5, with a weak D call TRBD1 (5 bases). The V and J ends lost 8 bases and 0 bases respectively, with 11 bases between them. CDR3 size: 14 residues. CDR1 is LNHDA and CDR2 is SQIVND in the germline V gene (reference sequence). The CDR3 nucleotides read TGTGCCAGTTGCAGGGCCTATAGCAATCAGCCCCAGCATTTT. Its translation is CASCRAYSNQPQHF.

The CDR3 sequence is CAWSVQSQGWGYNEQFF. The DNA of the CDR3 is TGTGCCTGGAGTGTACAGTCGCAGGGATGGGGCTACAATGAGCAGTTCTTC. The chain has TRBV30 and TRBJ2-1; a possible D gene is TRBD1 (5 bases). CDR1 is GTSNPN, CDR2 SVGIG, per germline (reference sequence). This CDR3 is built from 17 residues. V was trimmed by 0 bases and J by 3 bases, leaving 18 bases between them.

The chain has TRBV2 and TRBJ2-5; no clear D gene. The CDR3 spans 12 residues. Trimming removed 10 bases at V and 4 bases at J, with 13 bases between. CDR1 is SNHLY, CDR2 FYNNEI, per germline. The CDR3 nucleotides are TGTGCCACGTCCACAGTGCCAGAGACCCAGTACTTC. This sequence encodes CATSTVPETQYF.

The chain employs TRBV19 and TRBJ1-2, with D unclear. The CDR3 covers 14 residues. Germline V gene lookup returns CDR1 LNHDA and CDR2 SQIVND (reference sequence). Trimming took off 1 base at V and 2 bases at J, with 8 bases between the two ends. This CDR3 is CASSIVGTNYGYTF. CDR3 coding DNA: TGTGCCAGTAGTATAGTGGGCACCAACTATGGCTACACCTTC.

A single count supports this clonotype. This chain joins TRBV11-2 and TRBJ2-1, with 16 bases matching TRBD2. The ends lost 5 bases at V and 6 bases at J; junction bases unmatched: 7. Per germline, CDR1 SGHAT and CDR2 FQNNGV. CDR3 length equals 17 residues. For the CDR3, the DNA is TGTGCCAGCAGCATCGGGACTAGCGGGGGGGCAGGCAATGAGCAGTTCTTC. It encodes CASSIGTSGGAGNEQFF.

The chain joins TRBV3-1 to TRBJ1-1, with TRBD1 matching 8 bases. This CDR3 spans 15 amino acids. V dropped 3 bases and J dropped 1; count of bases not matched to a gene: 4. Germline CDR1 LGHDT, CDR2 YNNKEL (reference sequence). The CDR3 spells CASSHGGTGNTEAFF. CDR3 DNA sequence: TGTGCCAGCAGCCATGGCGGGACAGGGAACACTGAAGCTTTCTTT.

This clonotype was counted a few times. The genes are TRBV12-3 or TRBV12-4 and TRBJ1-4; D uncertain. CDR3 length: 13 residues. Between the trimmed V and J ends, which lost 3 bases and 8 bases, there was a span of 10 bases. The CDR3 nucleotides are TGTGCCAGCAGTTTTTATCAATACGAAAAACTGTTTTTT. This gives the protein CASSFYQYEKLFF.

This clonotype was recorded only once. The chain recombines TRBV20-1 with TRBJ1-2, with D uncertain. Germline V gene lookup returns CDR1 DFQATT and CDR2 SNEGSKA (reference sequence). Trimming stripped 3 bases from V and 3 bases from J, with 8 bases between. This CDR3 has 12 amino acids. The CDR3 coding sequence is TGCAGTGCTAGTCTGACTGACTATGGCTACACCTTC. Residues: CSASLTDYGYTF.

There are a few counts of this clonotype. The gene calls are TRBV7-9 and TRBJ2-5; D perhaps matches TRBD2 (7 bases). V lost 4 bases, J lost 4 bases, and 16 bases lay in between. From germline, CDR1 is SEHNR and CDR2 FQNEAQ (reference sequence). The CDR3 sequence is 15 residues long. DNA for the CDR3: TGTGCCAGCAGCTCACCCCGAGGGGGGGCAGAGACCCAGTACTTC. As protein: CASSSPRGGAETQYF.

This clonotype came up a few times. The chain links TRBV24-1 to TRBJ2-1; 7 positions match TRBD1. The CDR3 runs 16 residues. Germline V gene data show CDR1 as KGHDR and CDR2 as SFDVKD. V shed 3 bases and J 8 bases; nucleotides not matched to a gene: 12. In DNA form, the CDR3 reads TGTGCCACCAGTGATCCCCGACAGGGTCTTCCTTATGAGCAGTTCTTC. Protein: CATSDPRQGLPYEQFF.

The chain uses TRBV19 and TRBJ1-5; tentatively, D is TRBD1 (5 bases). Between the trimmed V and J ends, which lost 5 bases and 7 bases, there was a span of 15 bases. The CDR3 totals 14 residues. Germline V gene sequence: CDR1 LNHDA, CDR2 SQIVND (reference sequence). CDR3 DNA: TGTGCCAGTAGTTTCAGTAGGGGCGGCCAGCCCCAGCATTTT. Protein: CASSFSRGGQPQHF.

This clonotype came up a few times. CDR3 sequence (DNA): TGTGCCAGCAGTACCCCAACAGAGGGGAGCAATCAGCCCCAGCATTTT. It codes for CASSTPTEGSNQPQHF. The rearrangement joins TRBV6-6 to TRBJ1-5, with D possibly being TRBD1 (5 bases). There are 16 residues in the CDR3. V lost 5 bases and J 1 base, leaving 15 bases between the germline ends. The germline V gene has CDR1 MNHNY and CDR2 SVGAGI (reference sequence).

A few counts support this clonotype. This chain links TRBV12-3 or TRBV12-4 with TRBJ1-5; no definite D call. This CDR3 is built from 15 residues. V was clipped by 6 bases and J by 1 base, with 13 bases between them. The DNA of the CDR3 is TGTGCCAGCAGCCCAGGATCGGGGAGCAATCAGCCCCAGCATTTT. Translating it yields CASSPGSGSNQPQHF.

CDR3 protein: CASRSRGYEQYF. The CDR3 DNA is TGTGCCAGCAGGTCCAGGGGGTACGAGCAGTACTTC. The rearrangement links TRBV12-3 or TRBV12-4 to TRBJ2-7, with 7 positions matching TRBD1. The J segment lost 4 bases and the V segment lost 6 bases, leaving 3 bases of the junction unmatched. CDR3 length equals 12 residues.

This clonotype was seen more than once but under ten times. The chain carries TRBV29-1 and TRBJ1-2; D unresolved. CDR3 length: 13 amino acids. CDR1 and CDR2 from the germline V gene are SQVTM and ANQGSEA. V shed 3 bases and J shed 6 bases, with 14 bases lying between them. The CDR3 reads CSVDNYSRNGYTF. Here the CDR3 DNA reads TGCAGCGTTGACAACTACAGCCGCAATGGCTACACCTTC.

This clonotype was detected ten times or more. The chain is built from TRBV12-3 or TRBV12-4 and TRBJ1-1, with 7 bases identical to TRBD1. CDR3 length: 14 residues. J lost 5 bases, V lost 6 bases, and 9 bases had no gene match. The CDR3 loop reads CASRTTGIRTEAFF. CDR3 DNA: TGTGCCAGCAGAACGACAGGGATTAGGACTGAAGCTTTCTTT.

This clonotype was observed a few times. The chain uses TRBV7-2 and TRBJ2-7, with D maybe TRBD1 (5 bases). Germline loops: CDR1 SGHTA, CDR2 FQGNSA. V lost 8 bases, J lost 1 base, and 15 bases lay in between. This CDR3 spans 14 amino acids. DNA for the CDR3: TGTGCCAGCGCCACTGGGGCAGCGTCCTACGAGCAGTACTTC. This codes for CASATGAASYEQYF. The full variable domain, with the rest looked up from reference TRBV7-2 and TRBJ2-7, is GAGVSQSPSNKVTEKGKDVELRCDPISGHTALYWYRQSLGQGLEFLIYFQGNSAPDKSGLPSDRFSAERTGGSVSTLTIQRTQQEDSAVYLCASATGAASYEQYFGPGTRLTVT.

The chain is built from TRBV19 and TRBJ2-7; D perhaps matches TRBD1 (7 bases). Trimming left V 4 bases short and J 4 bases short, with 11 bases between. Per the germline V gene, CDR1 is LNHDA and CDR2 is SQIVND (reference sequence). This CDR3 region has 13 residues. The CDR3 coding sequence is TGTGCCAGTAGTACCCAGGGGGGATACGAGCAGTACTTC. Protein: CASSTQGGYEQYF.

This clonotype was counted only a few times. The CDR3 region is CASSFSGTGRSPLHF. The CDR3 coding sequence is TGCGCCAGCAGCTTTTCCGGGACAGGCCGATCACCCCTCCACTTT. This chain joins TRBV5-1 and TRBJ1-6, with 8 bases aligning to TRBD1. The CDR3 loop spans 15 amino acids. Germline CDR1 and CDR2: SGHRS and YFSETQ. Trimming removed 2 bases from V and 10 bases from J; junction bases left unmatched: 8.

This rearrangement joins TRBV2 to TRBJ2-7, with 7 bases matching TRBD2. CDR3 length: 14 residues. Germline CDR1 SNHLY, CDR2 FYNNEI. The V segment lost 3 bases and the J segment 7 bases; nucleotides outside the gene matches: 9. CDR3 nucleotides: TGTGCCAGCAGTGATCGAGTGGCGGGGGATGAGCAGTACTTC. Translation gives CASSDRVAGDEQYF.

This clonotype was seen at least ten times. The chain links TRBV6-6 to TRBJ2-3; 7 bases line up with TRBD2. Germline loops: CDR1 MNHNY, CDR2 SVGAGI (reference sequence). The CDR3 has 12 amino acids. The CDR3 DNA follows: TGTGCGATCGGGACTAACACAGATACGCAGTATTTT. The encoded protein is CAIGTNTDTQYF.

V and J are TRBV27 and TRBJ2-7, with 10 bases identical to TRBD1. Germline-derived CDR1 and CDR2 are MNHEY and SMNVEV (reference sequence). This CDR3 has 15 residues. V dropped 0 bases and J dropped 5; count of bases not matched to a gene: 4. In DNA form, the CDR3 reads TGTGCCAGCAGTTTATCGCCCGGGACAGGGGACGAGCAGTACTTC. Translation gives CASSLSPGTGDEQYF.

The chain employs TRBV20-1 and TRBJ2-3, with no clear D. V was shortened by 0 bases and J by 3 bases, with 16 bases between the two germline ends. Germline assignment: CDR1 DFQATT and CDR2 SNEGSKA (reference sequence). The CDR3 has 16 amino acids. The CDR3 region has the DNA TGCAGTGCTAGAGATACCCGAACAACGTTGACAGATACGCAGTATTTT. Encoded protein: CSARDTRTTLTDTQYF.

This clonotype was seen many times. This chain joins TRBV6-2 or TRBV6-3 and TRBJ1-6, with 7 positions matching TRBD1. Trimming at V came to 8 bases and at J to 7 bases, leaving 5 bases not matched to a gene. Germline V gene sequence: CDR1 MNHEY, CDR2 SVGEGT. CDR3 length equals 13 residues. In DNA form, the CDR3 reads TGTGCCAGCCTGGGACAGAGGAATTCACCCCTCCACTTT. Translation: CASLGQRNSPLHF.

This clonotype was seen a few times. The J gene is TRBJ2-1, the V gene TRBV4-1; 13 bases fit TRBD2. This CDR3 region has 17 residues. The germline V gene has CDR1 MGHRA and CDR2 YSYEKL. V was pared by 2 bases and J by 6 bases, with 7 bases of the junction left unmatched. This CDR3 reads CASSQPLLAGGSNEQFF. The DNA of the CDR3 is TGCGCCAGCAGCCAACCTTTACTAGCGGGGGGGAGCAATGAGCAGTTCTTC.